These T cell receptor beta chains were read from a single sample in a study of regulatory T cells in long-lasting Graves disease. MiXCR was run by TCRdb on the multiplex PCR reads, yielding one entry per CDR3 protein. The table has 600,000 to 800,000 distinct CDR3 sequences, around 30% seen once. The input for sequencing was peripheral blood mononuclear cells (PBMCs), taken when the disease was refractory, from a patient treated with antithyroid drugs. The receptors shown here come from a female donor with Graves disease. The CDR3 runs from the conserved cysteine through the conserved F or W. The order of the fields is V gene, D gene, clone size, J gene, CDR3 protein, CDR3 DNA. A D gene is named only where the DNA matches it firmly. Clone size appears in some rows only: once, few, many, or a class for an expanded clone.

TRBV12-3/TRBV12-4	NA	many	TRBJ1-5	CASSFGSGSNQPQHF	TGTGCCAGCAGTTTCGGTTCCGGGAGCAATCAGCCCCAGCATTTT
TRBV6-1	TRBD2	NA	TRBJ2-5	CASSGGSGRGETQYF	TGTGCCAGCAGTGGAGGTAGCGGGAGGGGAGAGACCCAGTACTTC
TRBV12-3/TRBV12-4	NA	few	TRBJ2-7	CASSLAGEVYEQYF	TGTGCCAGCAGTTTAGCAGGGGAGGTCTACGAGCAGTACTTC
TRBV27	NA	few	TRBJ2-7	CASSLDCPGEQYF	TGTGCCAGCAGTTTGGACTGTCCCGGGGAGCAGTACTTC
TRBV12-3/TRBV12-4	TRBD1	NA	TRBJ1-5	CASLPGQGTGPQHF	TGTGCCAGCCTACCGGGACAGGGAACGGGGCCCCAGCATTTT
TRBV27	TRBD1	few	TRBJ2-7	CASSPDRGASYEQYF	TGTGCCAGCAGTCCTGACAGGGGGGCCTCCTACGAGCAGTACTTC
TRBV10-3	TRBD2	few	TRBJ2-1	CAISDPTGLAGAHEQFF	TGTGCCATCAGTGACCCCACCGGACTAGCGGGAGCACATGAGCAGTTCTTC
TRBV7-6	NA	few	TRBJ1-3	CASSSGRTAGNTIYF	TGTGCCAGCAGCTCGGGCCGAACTGCCGGAAACACCATATATTTT
TRBV19	TRBD1	NA	TRBJ1-5	CASNRQGTNQPQHF	TGTGCCAGTAACCGACAGGGGACGAATCAGCCCCAGCATTTT
TRBV19	TRBD1	NA	TRBJ1-5	CASMEGGTGFQPQHF	TGTGCCAGTATGGAGGGGGGGACAGGGTTTCAGCCCCAGCATTTT
TRBV5-1	NA	NA	TRBJ1-1	CASSLEVTGKGTEAFF	TGCGCCAGCAGCTTGGAGGTTACAGGGAAGGGCACTGAAGCTTTCTTT
TRBV20-1	NA	few	TRBJ1-2	CSARDGANYGYTF	TGCAGTGCTCGGGACGGGGCCAACTATGGCTACACCTTC
TRBV27	TRBD1	few	TRBJ2-6	CASSPQGVGGANVLTF	TGTGCCAGCAGTCCGCAGGGGGTAGGTGGGGCCAACGTCCTGACTTTC
TRBV29-1	NA	NA	TRBJ2-4	CRRSEEIQYF	TGCAGGCGCTCGGAGGAAATTCAGTACTTC
TRBV28	NA	few	TRBJ1-2	CASSSLHEGYTF	TGTGCCAGCAGCTCACTCCACGAAGGCTACACCTTC
TRBV12-3/TRBV12-4	NA	many	TRBJ1-4	CASSFGGDVEKLFF	TGTGCCAGCAGTTTCGGGGGAGATGTTGAAAAACTGTTTTTT
TRBV5-1	TRBD2	few	TRBJ2-7	CASSPDREGYEQYF	TGCGCCAGCAGCCCAGACCGGGAGGGCTACGAGCAGTACTTC
TRBV6-4	TRBD2	NA	TRBJ2-6	CASSYIAGGPRGANVLTF	TGTGCCAGCAGTTACATAGCGGGAGGGCCGAGAGGGGCCAACGTCCTGACTTTC
TRBV2	NA	many	TRBJ2-5	CASSEARTPSGHF	TGTGCCAGCAGTGAAGCGCGGACACCCTCTGGCCACTTC
TRBV27	TRBD1	NA	TRBJ1-4	CASSLDRAARTNEKLFF	TGTGCCAGCAGTTTGGACAGGGCAGCTCGAACTAATGAAAAACTGTTTTTT
TRBV5-1	NA	few	TRBJ2-7	CASSWDVEQYF	TGCGCCAGCAGCTGGGACGTCGAGCAGTACTTC
TRBV7-3	NA	NA	TRBJ1-6	CASSGEAAYNSPLHF	TGTGCCAGCAGCGGGGAGGCGGCTTATAATTCACCCCTCCACTTT
TRBV12-5	TRBD2	many	TRBJ2-5	CASGSAGLAETQYF	TGTGCTAGTGGATCAGCGGGATTAGCGGAGACCCAGTACTTC
TRBV10-3	NA	few	TRBJ1-2	CAITTTILGGYTF	TGTGCCATCACCACTACGATATTGGGGGGCTACACCTTC
TRBV6-1	NA	NA	TRBJ1-1	CASRGFGISNTEAFF	TGTGCCAGCAGGGGGTTCGGGATTTCGAACACTGAAGCTTTCTTT
TRBV3-1	NA	many	TRBJ1-2	CASSQVTNYGYTF	TGTGCCAGCAGCCAAGTGACTAACTATGGCTACACCTTC
TRBV28	NA	many	TRBJ2-7	CASSLFGFLSSYEQYF	TGTGCCAGCAGTTTATTTGGGTTTCTAAGCTCCTACGAGCAGTACTTC
TRBV28	TRBD1	NA	TRBJ1-5	CASSRGQGDGQPQHF	TGTGCCAGCAGCCGCGGACAGGGAGATGGTCAGCCCCAGCATTTT
TRBV20-1	NA	NA	TRBJ2-5	CSARKAPGQETQYF	TGCAGTGCTAGAAAGGCTCCGGGCCAAGAGACCCAGTACTTC
TRBV2	NA	many	TRBJ2-5	CASSDETQYF	TGTGCCAGCAGTGATGAGACCCAGTACTTC
TRBV5-1	NA	few	TRBJ1-5	CASSPGWESNQPQHF	TGCGCCAGCAGCCCCGGATGGGAAAGCAATCAGCCCCAGCATTTT
TRBV12-3/TRBV12-4	NA	NA	TRBJ2-3	CASSLGSVINTQYF	TGTGCCAGCAGCCTTGGGTCTGTAATTAATACGCAGTATTTT
TRBV11-2	NA	few	TRBJ2-7	CASSRYGGSDYEQYF	TGTGCCAGCAGCCGTTACGGTGGCAGTGACTACGAGCAGTACTTC
TRBV20-1	NA	NA	TRBJ2-5	CSATTRGETQYF	TGCAGTGCTACAACTAGGGGCGAGACCCAGTACTTC
TRBV24-1	TRBD1	NA	TRBJ2-2	CATSYGTGIGTGELFF	TGTGCCACCAGCTACGGGACAGGGATCGGCACCGGGGAGCTGTTTTTT
TRBV5-1	NA	NA	TRBJ2-5	CASSFLGFTEETQYF	TGCGCCAGCAGCTTCCTAGGTTTCACTGAGGAGACCCAGTACTTC
TRBV27	NA	few	TRBJ2-1	CASSLSPRGDEQFF	TGTGCCAGCAGTTTATCTCCGAGGGGCGATGAGCAGTTCTTC
TRBV9	NA	NA	TRBJ1-4	CASSVDSGEKLFF	TGTGCCAGCAGCGTAGATTCCGGAGAAAAACTGTTTTTT
TRBV2	NA	NA	TRBJ2-2	CASSEGRDWGAGELFF	TGTGCCAGCAGTGAAGGAAGGGACTGGGGCGCCGGGGAGCTGTTTTTT
TRBV10-3	NA	NA	TRBJ1-5	CAISVRNSNQPQHF	TGTGCCATCAGTGTTCGTAATAGCAATCAGCCCCAGCATTTT
TRBV20-1	NA	many	TRBJ1-5	CSARDRQGRNQPQHF	TGCAGTGCTAGAGATCGCCAGGGACGCAATCAGCCCCAGCATTTT
TRBV27	NA	few	TRBJ1-5	CASRSSGGNQPQHF	TGTGCCAGCAGATCGTCTGGGGGCAATCAGCCCCAGCATTTT
TRBV28	NA	few	TRBJ2-7	CASRAAGDLGEQYF	TGTGCCAGCAGAGCAGCAGGGGATTTGGGCGAGCAGTACTTC
TRBV7-2	NA	few	TRBJ1-1	CASSLNVGAAEAFF	TGTGCCAGCAGCTTAAATGTTGGGGCAGCTGAAGCTTTCTTT
TRBV29-1	NA	few	TRBJ1-3	CSVCPGTSGNTIYF	TGCAGCGTTTGCCCAGGGACCTCTGGAAACACCATATATTTT
TRBV28	TRBD1	many	TRBJ1-2	CASSLSSSAGQGAYGYTF	TGTGCCAGCAGTTTATCCTCTTCGGCGGGACAGGGGGCGTATGGCTACACCTTC
TRBV12-3/TRBV12-4	NA	NA	TRBJ1-1	CASKPRGSGGRAAFF	TGTGCCAGCAAACCCCGGGGCAGTGGAGGAAGAGCAGCTTTCTTT
TRBV7-9	TRBD1	NA	TRBJ2-7	CASSGRDRVPYEQYF	TGTGCCAGCAGTGGCCGGGACAGGGTTCCCTACGAGCAGTACTTC
TRBV5-1	NA	few	TRBJ2-7	CASSLEFISYEQYF	TGCGCCAGCAGCTTGGAATTTATCTCCTACGAGCAGTACTTC
TRBV20-1	TRBD2	NA	TRBJ2-7	CSARAGGRQISYEQYF	TGCAGTGCTCGAGCAGGCGGGAGGCAAATCTCCTACGAGCAGTACTTC
TRBV19	NA	many	TRBJ2-7	CATRAGARSYEQYF	TGTGCCACCAGAGCAGGGGCGCGGTCCTACGAGCAGTACTTC
TRBV19	NA	NA	TRBJ1-5	CASSIEYSNQPQHF	TGTGCCAGTAGTATCGAGTATAGCAATCAGCCCCAGCATTTT
TRBV7-9	NA	many	TRBJ1-2	CASSFASLLYGYTF	TGTGCCAGCAGCTTCGCCTCCCTGCTCTATGGCTACACCTTC
TRBV7-9	NA	few	TRBJ1-2	CASSYGTASNYGYTF	TGTGCCAGCAGCTACGGAACAGCATCTAACTATGGCTACACCTTC
TRBV6-1	NA	few	TRBJ2-5	CATNPDQQETQYF	TGTGCCACCAACCCGGACCAGCAAGAGACCCAGTACTTC
TRBV28	NA	many	TRBJ1-4	CASSLWLGTNEKLFF	TGTGCCAGCAGTTTGTGGTTGGGGACTAATGAAAAACTGTTTTTT
TRBV27	NA	few	TRBJ2-5	CASSFGHLQETQYF	TGTGCCAGCAGTTTCGGGCACCTCCAAGAGACCCAGTACTTC